The entry that follows covers one T cell receptor beta chain sequence. These data are taken from a study of OX40 agonist ivuxolimab in advanced cancers. This table comes from immunoSEQ multiplex PCR, and its TCRdb copy is limited to in-frame clones, with some not included. The data show 40,000 to 55,000 clones, with approximately 80% seen just once and approximately 22% held by the top ten. Germline loops: CDR1 SGHTS, CDR2 YDEGEE. V dropped 5 bases and J dropped 0 bases, with 8 bases sitting between them. The CDR3 consists of 13 residues. The J gene is TRBJ1-1, the V gene TRBV5-8; D gene unclear. The sample in question was CD4+ or CD8+ T cells sorted from blood, obtained in a trial of the OX40 agonist ivuxolimab. This sequence originates from an adult with an advanced solid tumor such as melanoma, head and neck, liver or kidney cancer. CDR3 protein: CASRPQMNTEAFF. CDR3 DNA sequence: TGTGCCAGCAGGCCTCAGATGAACACTGAAGCTTTCTTT.